This is a list of T cell receptor beta chains from one sample in a study of human T cells and chemical hapten exposure. TCRdb re-called the RACE reads through MiXCR, storing one row per CDR3 protein. Of 200,000 to 300,000 distinct CDR3 sequences listed, around 9.3% were seen once; the top ten hold about 2.1%. This material consisted of whole blood, taken in connection with sensitization to the hapten diphenylcyclopropenone (DPC). These receptor sequences come from a woman aged 40 to 50 with alopecia areata. Some clones in this sample may be carry-over from other donors' samples. Each CDR3 is given with its conserved first and last residue. A D gene is named only where the DNA matches it firmly. Only some rows state a clone size, as once, few, many or a class for expanded clones.

>TRBJ1-6|few|NA|TRBV4-3
TGCGCCAGCAGCCAAGAGCTCATGGGCAGCTCTAATTCACCCCTCCACTTT
CASSQELMGSSNSPLHF
>TRBJ2-3|NA|NA|TRBV27
TGTGCCAGCAGTTTCAGGGTTGGAGATACGCAGTATTTT
CASSFRVGDTQYF
>TRBJ2-5|NA|NA|TRBV2
TGTGCCAGCAGCGGGGCCACCAGGGCCTCCCAGTACTTC
CASSGATRASQYF
>TRBJ1-5|many|TRBD1|TRBV20-1
TGCAGTGCTTCGACAGGGCCCTCAAACCAGCCCCAGCATTTT
CSASTGPSNQPQHF
>TRBJ1-5|NA|NA|TRBV7-2
TGTGCCAGCAGCGGGCGCCCCTATAGCAATCAGCCCCAGCATTTT
CASSGRPYSNQPQHF
>TRBJ1-5|few|NA|TRBV25-1
TGTGCCAGCAGTGTAAGCCGGGGGGGCGAGTATCACCAGCCCCAGCATTTT
CASSVSRGGEYHQPQHF
>TRBJ1-6|NA|TRBD1|TRBV10-3
TGTGCCATCAGAGGGGGCGAATCACCCCTCCACTTT
CAIRGGESPLHF
>TRBJ2-7|NA|NA|TRBV20-1
TGCAGTGCTACCTCACGGGCGGCCGATACCTACGAGCAGTACTTC
CSATSRAADTYEQYF
>TRBJ2-1|few|TRBD2|TRBV6-2/TRBV6-3
TGTGCCAGCAGTTACTCGAGTAGCGGGAGTAAGAATGAGCAGTTCTTC
CASSYSSSGSKNEQFF
>TRBJ2-4|few|NA|TRBV12-3/TRBV12-4
TGTGCCAGCAGTCCAAGGCAGCCTTTAGCCAAAAACATTCAGTACTTC
CASSPRQPLAKNIQYF
>TRBJ2-3|few|NA|TRBV6-1
TGTGCCAGCAGTGAAGTGGAGGGGGAAACGCAGTATTTT
CASSEVEGETQYF
>TRBJ2-5|NA|NA|TRBV5-1
TGCGCCAGCAGCTTGGCGGCCGCCCCAGAGACCCAGTACTTC
CASSLAAAPETQYF
>TRBJ1-5|few|NA|TRBV6-5
TGTGCCAGCAGTTACTCGATCCGCCAGCCCCAGCATTTT
CASSYSIRQPQHF
>TRBJ2-4|NA|NA|TRBV5-5
TGTGCCAGCAGCTTGGCGCTCGGTGATACGAGAAACATTCAGTACTTC
CASSLALGDTRNIQYF
>TRBJ2-3|NA|NA|TRBV28
TGTGCCAGCAGTTCCCCCGTGAGCACAGATACGCAGTATTTT
CASSSPVSTDTQYF
>TRBJ2-7|NA|TRBD1|TRBV28
TGTGCCAGCAGTCCAGGGGGACAGGGGACCCACGAGCAGTACTTC
CASSPGGQGTHEQYF
>TRBJ1-1|many|NA|TRBV21-1
TGTGCCAGCAGCTTCGACAGACCGAACACTGAAGCTTTCTTT
CASSFDRPNTEAFF
>TRBJ2-7|NA|TRBD1|TRBV27
TGTGCCAGCAGTCAATCGGGACAGGGGTTCGAGCAGTACTTC
CASSQSGQGFEQYF
>TRBJ2-7|few|NA|TRBV5-6
TGTGCCAGCAGCTCGCCACGGAGGGCCGGAATCGACGAGCAGTACTTC
CASSSPRRAGIDEQYF
>TRBJ2-2|NA|TRBD2|TRBV5-4
TGTGCCAGCAGATCGGGACTATACACCGGGGAGCTGTTTTTT
CASRSGLYTGELFF
>TRBJ2-7|NA|NA|TRBV11-2
TGTGCCAGCAGCTTAGATTTGGGCAACCCAGAGCAGTACTTC
CASSLDLGNPEQYF
>TRBJ2-2|few|TRBD1|TRBV12-3/TRBV12-4
TGTGCCAGTACGGACAGGGCCCCCGGGGAGCTGTTTTTT
CASTDRAPGELFF
>TRBJ2-7|few|TRBD1|TRBV6-5
TGTGCCAGCAGTTACCTATTAACAGGGGGCCGATACGAGCAGTACTTC
CASSYLLTGGRYEQYF
>TRBJ2-7|NA|NA|TRBV12-3/TRBV12-4
TGTGCCAGCAGTCCACCGGCCCCCATTCGGCAGTACTTC
CASSPPAPIRQYF
>TRBJ2-1|NA|TRBD2|TRBV6-2/TRBV6-3
TGTGCCAGCGGCCCGCCTAGCGGCTCCTACAATGAGCAGTTCTTC
CASGPPSGSYNEQFF
>TRBJ1-6|NA|NA|TRBV20-1
TGCAGTGCTAGAGATCAAAAGGGTCCCGATTCACCCCTCCACTTT
CSARDQKGPDSPLHF
>TRBJ2-1|NA|NA|TRBV6-5
TGTGCCAGCAGTGAAGCCACCGGGACACTAAGAGAGCAGTTCTTC
CASSEATGTLREQFF
>TRBJ1-1|few|NA|TRBV18
TGTGCCAGCTCCCTCCGGGGCACTTCGAACACTGAAGCTTTCTTT
CASSLRGTSNTEAFF
>TRBJ1-2|few|TRBD1|TRBV19
TGTGCCAGTAGTCAGGCGGCAGGGGGCTATGGCTACACCTTC
CASSQAAGGYGYTF
>TRBJ1-6|many|NA|TRBV11-1
TGTGCCAGCAGCTTAGACGGGACACCTTTCTCACCCCTCCACTTT
CASSLDGTPFSPLHF
>TRBJ2-7|NA|NA|TRBV28
TGTGCCAGCAGCTGGGCCAGTAGCTACGAGCAGTACTTC
CASSWASSYEQYF
>TRBJ1-1|few|NA|TRBV7-9
TGTGCCAGCAGCCGCAGTGAAGCTTTCTTT
CASSRSEAFF
>TRBJ2-5|many|NA|TRBV7-8
TGTGCCAGCAGCGACACGAGGGTATCCACCCTTACCCAGTACTTC
CASSDTRVSTLTQYF
>TRBJ2-1|NA|NA|TRBV12-3/TRBV12-4
TGTGCCAGCAGCCGCTCGACTAATGAGCAGTTCTTC
CASSRSTNEQFF
>TRBJ2-3|NA|TRBD2|TRBV11-3
TGTGCCAGCAGCTCGGGATCTAGCGGGTTTACAGATACGCAGTATTTT
CASSSGSSGFTDTQYF
>TRBJ1-2|few|NA|TRBV7-2
TGTGCCAGCAGCTTAGGCGGCGGGACACCGCCCCACTATGGCTACACCTTC
CASSLGGGTPPHYGYTF
>TRBJ2-1|few|TRBD2|TRBV7-2
TGTGCCAGCAGCACAACTAGCGTAACGTACAATGAGCAGTTCTTC
CASSTTSVTYNEQFF
>TRBJ2-1|few|NA|TRBV6-6
TGTGCCAGCAGTACAGAGCCCGCTCCGTACAATGAGCAGTTCTTC
CASSTEPAPYNEQFF
>TRBJ2-5|NA|NA|TRBV29-1
TGCAGCGTTGCCTACAGGGAAGAGACCCAGTACTTC
CSVAYREETQYF
>TRBJ2-1|few|NA|TRBV7-2
TGTGCCAGCAGCGTTGGGGCCTCCTTAAACAATGAGCAGTTCTTC
CASSVGASLNNEQFF
>TRBJ1-4|many|TRBD1|TRBV7-2
TGTGCCAGCAGCCAGAACACAGGGGGTGAAAAACTGTTTTTT
CASSQNTGGEKLFF
>TRBJ2-6|few|NA|TRBV12-3/TRBV12-4
TGTGCCAGCAGTCCAACCTCTGGGACTGTCTCCTCTGGGGCCAACGTCCTGACTTTC
CASSPTSGTVSSGANVLTF
>TRBJ2-7|NA|NA|TRBV18
TGTGCCAGCTCACCAATCGAACAACCGACAGGTCAGAGGTACGAGCAGTACTTC
CASSPIEQPTGQRYEQYF
>TRBJ2-3|NA|TRBD2|TRBV7-2
TGTGCCAGCAGCTTAGTAACTAGCGGGAGTAGGGGAGATACGCAGTATTTT
CASSLVTSGSRGDTQYF
>TRBJ1-4|few|NA|TRBV9
TGTGCCAGCAGCGTAAGCCCGATCTTACCGGACGCCGGTGAAAAACTGTTTTTT
CASSVSPILPDAGEKLFF
>TRBJ2-1|few|NA|TRBV5-1
TGCGCCAGCAGCTGGGACCCCCCGGTAGTATACAATGAGCAGTTCTTC
CASSWDPPVVYNEQFF
>TRBJ2-7|few|TRBD1|TRBV28
TGTGCCAGCAGTTCACTCGGACAGGGGGCTACCTACGAGCAGTACTTC
CASSSLGQGATYEQYF
>TRBJ2-3|NA|TRBD2|TRBV3-1
TGTGCCAGCAGCCGGACTAGCGGGAGTGTAGGTGATACGCAGTATTTT
CASSRTSGSVGDTQYF
>TRBJ1-1|many|TRBD1|TRBV29-1
TGCAGCATTCGACAGGGAAACACTGAAGCTTTCTTT
CSIRQGNTEAFF
>TRBJ2-6|few|NA|TRBV20-1
TGCAGTGCTAGTCTGGAGGGTACCTCTGGGGCCAACGTCCTGACTTTC
CSASLEGTSGANVLTF
>TRBJ2-1|few|NA|TRBV27
TGTGCCAGCAAATCCGGGACTTACTACAATGAGCAGTTCTTC
CASKSGTYYNEQFF
>TRBJ2-7|many|NA|TRBV6-2/TRBV6-3
TGTGCCAGCAGTTACCCCCGACTAGTATTCTACGAGCAGTACTTC
CASSYPRLVFYEQYF
>TRBJ2-3|NA|TRBD2|TRBV13
TGTGCCAGCAGCGCAAAACTAGCGGGTTTCACAGATACGCAGTATTTT
CASSAKLAGFTDTQYF